This T cell receptor beta chain derives from a study of cytomegalovirus exposure and HLA in healthy donors. Primers included in the PCR were 60 Vbeta and 13 Jbeta primers. Only in-frame clones appear in the TCRdb table, and some are missing; sequencing was by immunoSEQ multiplex PCR. The sample holds some 110,000 clones; roughly 80% are singletons and the top ten take approximately 5%. This clone was detected only a few times. Its matching antigen is unknown. The junction and the germline gene differ at one end; a read error may be behind it. Study-wide results and caveats: What a later analysis reportedly showed was that an Asian-associated ancestry cluster had fewer N-insertions than the approximately 700-donor mean. In vitro work confirmed that a few CMV-associated chains recognize CMV antigens.

Germline V lookup: CDR1 SGHDT, CDR2 YYEEEE. This CDR3 contains 14 residues. The donors (healthy individuals) were bone marrow donors. The V and J genes are TRBV5-6 and TRBJ1-4; D is ambiguous. The TCR comes from a man in his fifties or sixties in good health and CMV-seropositive. Source material: PBMCs. CDR3 sequence (DNA): TGTGCCAGCAGCTTGCCAGGAACTGATGAAAAACTGTTTTTT. Protein sequence: CASSLPGTDEKLFF.